This T cell receptor beta chain was identified in a study of CD8+CD57+ T cells in acquired aplastic anemia. At least ten counts were recorded for this clonotype. Patients selected for sequencing had displayed CD8+CD57+ cell expansion by flow cytometry. Germline V gene lookup returns CDR1 SGHTA and CDR2 FQGNSA. V lost 1 base to trimming and J lost 1 base, with 7 bases between them. CDR3 length: 14 amino acids. Researchers used genomic DNA as the template to profile TCR beta VDJ and CDR3. TCRdb used MiXCR to reprocess the reads, holding one entry per CDR3 protein. The data show around 200,000 distinct CDR3 sequences, with less than 60% seen just once and about 1.7% held by the top ten.

Sequenced input: sorted CD4+, CD8+, or CD8+CD57+ T cells (not recorded which) from PBMCs. The sequence was collected from a human donor with aplastic anemia. The chain couples TRBV7-2 to TRBJ1-1; unclear D gene. The CDR3 coding sequence is TGTGCCAGCAGCTTAGTGATCCCGAACACTGAAGCTTTCTTT. Translation: CASSLVIPNTEAFF.